Shown below are 22 T cell receptor beta chains from a single sample sequenced in a study of blood T cell repertoires in COVID-19. Measured with immunoSEQ multiplex PCR; TCRdb has only the in-frame clones, and not every one. The table shows roughly 310,000 clones, with roughly 90% occurring only once. Material: PBMCs or T cells enriched from blood (not recorded which). The receptor source for this set is a man in his sixties who had recovered from COVID-19.

The V and J genes are TRBV18 and TRBJ1-5; TRBD1 might be the D (6 bases). Per germline, CDR1 KGHSH and CDR2 LQKENI. Trimming cost V 2 bases and J 0 bases, with 14 bases left between them. This CDR3 has 17 amino acids. CDR3 protein: CASSPKVGHPSNQPQHF. As DNA, the CDR3 is TGTGCCAGCTCACCAAAGGTGGGACACCCTAGCAATCAGCCCCAGCATTTT.

This chain joins TRBV14 and TRBJ1-2, with D perhaps TRBD1 (5 bases). Germline CDR1 and CDR2: SGHDN and FVKESK. CDR3 size: 16 residues. V gave up 4 bases and J gave up 0 bases, with 15 bases separating them. CDR3 protein: CASSRINRQPNYGYTF. The CDR3 bases are TGTGCCAGCAGCCGGATAAATCGACAGCCTAACTATGGCTACACCTTC.

The genes are TRBV2 and TRBJ1-4; 7 bases fit TRBD1. CDR1 and CDR2 (germline): SNHLY, FYNNEI. The CDR3 consists of 16 residues. The ends lost 6 bases at V and 16 bases at J; junction bases unmatched: 23. DNA for the CDR3: TGTGCCAGCAGCACAGACAGGGTCATCGAGCGTAGGATACCGTTTTTT. This sequence encodes CASSTDRVIERRIPFF.

In DNA form, the CDR3 reads TGTGCCAGCAGTGAGGGGGGGACTAGCCCCTACAATGAGCAGTTCTTC. This gives the protein CASSEGGTSPYNEQFF. The gene calls are TRBV25-1 and TRBJ2-1, with TRBD2 matching 9 bases. Unmatched junction bases numbered 5, after V lost 3 bases and J lost 2 bases. The CDR3 covers 16 residues. Germline CDR1 MGHDK, CDR2 SYGVNS.

The chain employs TRBV27 and TRBJ2-1, with 10 bases that match TRBD1. The CDR3 contains 16 residues. V lost 2 bases, J lost 7 bases, and 8 bases stayed unmatched. The germline gives CDR1 MNHEY, CDR2 SMNVEV (reference sequence). The CDR3 spells CASSLKRQGANNEQFF. As DNA, the CDR3 is TGTGCCAGCAGTTTAAAAAGACAGGGGGCGAATAATGAGCAGTTCTTC.

The chain carries TRBV21-1 and TRBJ1-1; the tabulated D call, TRBD1, remains unverified against the DNA. TRBV21-1 is shown as a pseudogene. This CDR3 spans 13 amino acids. The CDR3: CASSKPLTPEAFF. CDR3 nucleotide sequence: TGTGCCAGCAGCAAACCGTTGACACCTGAAGCTTTCTTT.

The chain couples TRBV2 to TRBJ1-1, with a tentative D call TRBD1 (6 bases). The V end lost 3 bases, the J end lost 3 bases, and 11 bases lay between the germline ends. Looked up from germline, CDR1 is SNHLY and CDR2 is FYNNEI. The CDR3 covers 14 residues. The CDR3 DNA follows: TGTGCCAGCAGTGAGGCGGGGGCCTACACTGAAGCTTTCTTT. Amino acid sequence: CASSEAGAYTEAFF.

The chain uses TRBV11-3 and TRBJ2-5; the match to TRBD1 covers 7 bases. The ends lost 5 bases at V and 5 bases at J; junction bases unmatched: 11. The CDR3 totals 15 residues. CDR1 is SGHNT, CDR2 YENEEA, per germline. The CDR3 sequence: CASSQSPTGLETQYF. CDR3 DNA sequence: TGTGCCAGCAGCCAGAGCCCGACAGGGTTGGAGACCCAGTACTTC.

The chain joins TRBV30 to TRBJ1-6; no clear D. V was shortened by 0 bases and J by 6 bases, with 15 bases between the two germline ends. CDR3 size: 16 residues. Germline lookup yields CDR1 GTSNPN and CDR2 SVGIG (reference sequence). The CDR3, as DNA: TGTGCCTGGAGTGTACCAGGCCCCCGACCTAATTCACCCCTCCACTTT. This codes for CAWSVPGPRPNSPLHF.

This chain connects TRBV4-3 to TRBJ2-7; 9 bases match TRBD1. The V and J ends lost 3 bases and 5 bases, in that order; junction bases with no gene match: 5. The CDR3 covers 14 residues. The V gene's germline CDR1 is LGHNA and CDR2 YSLEER. As DNA, the CDR3 is TGCGCCAGCAGCCAGAGAACAGGGGGCGACGAGCAGTACTTC. This codes for CASSQRTGGDEQYF.

The chain has TRBV7-2 and TRBJ1-2; no clear D. The CDR3 covers 14 residues. V gave up 0 bases and J gave up 8 bases, with 13 bases separating them. CDR1 is SGHTA and CDR2 is FQGNSA in the germline V gene. The CDR3 sequence is CASSLAYLNQGYTF. The CDR3 nucleotides read TGTGCCAGCAGCTTAGCGTATTTAAACCAGGGCTACACCTTC.

V is TRBV11-3 and J is TRBJ2-1, with D uncertain. Germline CDR1 reads SGHNT; CDR2 reads YENEEA. This CDR3 spans 14 amino acids. V lost 5 bases to trimming and J lost 0 bases, with 8 bases between them. The CDR3 DNA sequence: TGTGCCAGCAGCCCAGGAAGCTCCTACAATGAGCAGTTCTTC. Translation gives CASSPGSSYNEQFF.

This sequence joins TRBV3-1 (or the pseudogene TRBV3-2) and TRBJ1-4, with 9 bases aligning to TRBD1. In germline, CDR1 is LGHDT, CDR2 YNNKEL (reference sequence). With V trimmed by 4 bases and J by 4 bases, 7 bases remained unmatched. The CDR3 is 16 residues long. The CDR3 reads CASSRLTGGINEKLFF. Written as DNA, the CDR3 is TGTGCCAGCAGCCGCCTGACAGGGGGGATTAATGAAAAACTGTTTTTT.

The chain uses TRBV7-9 and TRBJ2-1; TRBD1 aligns across 7 bases. This CDR3 is built from 16 residues. The trim removed 1 base at V and 3 bases at J, leaving 6 bases unmatched. Germline assignment: CDR1 SEHNR and CDR2 FQNEAQ (reference sequence). As DNA, the CDR3 is TGTGCCAGCAGCTTAGTTCCGGGACAGATCTACAATGAGCAGTTCTTC. Protein sequence: CASSLVPGQIYNEQFF.

This chain links TRBV4-1 with TRBJ2-1; weak D call: TRBD1 (7 bases). Trimming shortened V by 4 bases and J by 0 bases, and 13 bases separated the two germline ends. Germline assignment: CDR1 MGHRA and CDR2 YSYEKL. The CDR3 is 16 amino acids. CDR3 bases: TGCGCCAGCAGCCCCGTCCAGGGGGGCTCCTACAATGAGCAGTTCTTC. Protein: CASSPVQGGSYNEQFF.

The chain recombines TRBV3-1 (or the pseudogene TRBV3-2) with TRBJ1-3, with D possibly TRBD1 on 6 matching bases. This CDR3 is built from 15 residues. Trimming left V 0 bases short and J 4 bases short, with 10 bases between. CDR1 and CDR2 from the germline V gene are LGHDT and YNNKEL (reference sequence). The CDR3 spells CASSQDYRAGNTIYF. The CDR3, as DNA: TGTGCCAGCAGCCAAGATTACAGGGCCGGAAACACCATATATTTT.

J is TRBJ2-2 and V is TRBV10-1; 10 bases line up with TRBD2. V was pared by 4 bases and J by 0 bases, with 8 bases of the junction left unmatched. The CDR3 covers 18 residues. Germline V lookup: CDR1 WNHNN, CDR2 SYGVQD (reference sequence). The CDR3 coding sequence is TGCGCCAGCAGTGGCTCCGGGACTAGCGACACGAACACCGGGGAGCTGTTTTTT. Its protein product is CASSGSGTSDTNTGELFF.

This chain links TRBV7-9 with TRBJ1-5, with TRBD1 as a possible D gene (5 bases). Germline V gene data show CDR1 as SEHNR and CDR2 as FQNEAQ (reference sequence). This CDR3 region has 15 residues. V dropped 1 base and J dropped 0 bases, with 7 bases sitting between them. CDR3 coding DNA: TGTGCCAGCAGCTTAGAAGACAGTAGCAATCAGCCCCAGCATTTT. This encodes CASSLEDSSNQPQHF.

This rearrangement joins TRBV9 to TRBJ2-1, with D perhaps matching TRBD2 (5 bases). CDR1 and CDR2 (germline): SGDLS, YYNGEE. The CDR3 loop spans 13 amino acids. The ends were cut back, 5 bases at V and 6 bases at J, with 12 bases in the middle. CDR3 amino acids: CASSKVGGNEQFF. DNA for the CDR3: TGTGCCAGCAGTAAGGTCGGAGGCAATGAGCAGTTCTTC.

The chain uses TRBV19 and TRBJ1-5; 9 bases agree with TRBD1. V dropped 5 bases and J dropped 6; count of bases not matched to a gene: 5. Germline V gene lookup returns CDR1 LNHDA and CDR2 SQIVND (reference sequence). There are 14 residues in the CDR3. The DNA for the CDR3 is TGTGCCAGTAGTGAACAGGGGGCTGTTCAGCCCCAGCATTTT. Translating gives CASSEQGAVQPQHF.

This chain links TRBV2 with TRBJ2-7, with D maybe TRBD1 (6 bases). This CDR3 is built from 13 residues. V lost 7 bases, J lost 3 bases, and 13 bases lay in between. Germline V gene sequence: CDR1 SNHLY, CDR2 FYNNEI. CDR3 nucleotides: TGTGCCAGCACCAAAGACAGGCTCTACGAGCAGTACTTC. Translated: CASTKDRLYEQYF.

The CDR3 nucleotides are TGTGCCAGTAGTGAAACCAGGGCTAGCACAGATACGCAGTATTTT. Amino acid sequence: CASSETRASTDTQYF. The V gene is TRBV19, the J gene TRBJ2-3; a weak D match, TRBD1 (5 bases). From germline, CDR1 is LNHDA and CDR2 SQIVND (reference sequence). V was clipped by 5 bases and J by 0 bases, with 12 bases between them. There are 15 residues in the CDR3.